Below, one TCR beta chain is given with its context. The data were taken from a study of blood T cells in healthy people across ages. The ends were cut back, 3 bases at V and 5 bases at J, with 14 bases in the middle. Germline CDR1 reads LGHNA; CDR2 reads YNFKEQ. The CDR3 spans 15 residues. The second PCR ran about 6 to 12 cycles with a sample-barcoded 5' primer and J-beta primers. TCRdb re-called the 5' RACE reads with MiXCR, one entry per CDR3 protein. The sample lists 1.5 million to 1.8 million distinct CDR3 sequences; approximately 42% were seen once. The TCR was taken from a woman in her late teens or twenties in good health. Source material: blood. The chain recombines TRBV4-2 with TRBJ2-1; D unclear. This chain's CDR3 is CASSHVVIENNEQFF. The CDR3 region has the DNA TGTGCCAGCAGCCATGTTGTTATCGAGAACAATGAGCAGTTCTTC.